The subject of this entry is one TCR beta chain. The antigen is unknown. The donors (healthy individuals) were bone marrow donors. These data belong to a study of cytomegalovirus exposure and HLA in healthy donors. Broader study findings: The study found most TCR sequences rare, yet found some public TCRs in many donors. Later analysis suggested links between common viral pathogens and several top significant clusters. Within an earlier analysis, most TCR beta V segments proved productive either about 87% or about 30% of the time.

Researchers ran the PCR with 60 Vbeta and 13 Jbeta primers. This table comes from immunoSEQ multiplex PCR, and its TCRdb copy is limited to in-frame clones, with some not included. The profile shows 210,000 or so clones, about 84% of them singletons. V shed 5 bases and J shed 9 bases, with 17 bases lying between them. Germline assignment: CDR1 SGHTA and CDR2 FQGTGA. The CDR3 spans 13 residues. Sequenced material: PBMCs. The V and J genes are TRBV7-3 and TRBJ2-7; D might be TRBD1 (8 bases). The sequence was obtained from a human donor in good health. CDR3 bases: TGTGCCAGCAGCGCACAGGGGGGGCCAATGCAGTACTTC. Protein product: CASSAQGGPMQYF.